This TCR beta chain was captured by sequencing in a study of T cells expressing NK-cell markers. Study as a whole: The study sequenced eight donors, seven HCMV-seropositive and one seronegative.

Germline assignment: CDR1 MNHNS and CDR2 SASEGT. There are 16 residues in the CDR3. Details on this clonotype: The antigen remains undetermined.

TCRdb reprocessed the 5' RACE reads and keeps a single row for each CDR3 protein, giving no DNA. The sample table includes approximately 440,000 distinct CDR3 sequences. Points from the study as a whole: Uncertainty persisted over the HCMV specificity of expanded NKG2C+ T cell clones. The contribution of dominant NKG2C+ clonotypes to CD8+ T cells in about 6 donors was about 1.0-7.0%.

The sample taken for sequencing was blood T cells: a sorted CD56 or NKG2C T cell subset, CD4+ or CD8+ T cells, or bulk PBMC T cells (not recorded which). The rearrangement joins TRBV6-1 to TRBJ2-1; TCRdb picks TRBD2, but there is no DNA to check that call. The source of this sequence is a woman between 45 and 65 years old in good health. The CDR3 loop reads CASRSSGRNKYNEQFF.